This is a list of T cell receptor beta chains from one sample in a study of blood T cell repertoires in COVID-19. Assay used: immunoSEQ multiplex PCR; TCRdb lists only in-frame clones, some missing. The sample holds about 91,000 clones, almost 90% seen once. Sequencing input: peripheral blood. The receptor source for this set is a woman in her seventies with acute or convalescent COVID-19. Both conserved end residues are part of each CDR3.

V: TRBV12-3/TRBV12-4
J: TRBJ1-1
CDR3: CASSLGQSEAFF

V: TRBV5-4
J: TRBJ1-3
CDR3: CASSLDRVSSGNTIYF

V: TRBV9
J: TRBJ2-1
CDR3: CASSLDRGDSYNEQFF

V: TRBV6-1
J: TRBJ2-7
CDR3: CASSAAHRYEQYF

V: TRBV7-8
J: TRBJ2-1
CDR3: CASSWGLAGERQFF

V: TRBV5-1
J: TRBJ2-3
CDR3: CASSLGGGDTDTQYF

V: TRBV9
J: TRBJ2-7
CDR3: CASSVAPQRGAGHEQYF

V: TRBV6-1
J: TRBJ1-6
CDR3: CASSEFRNSPLHF

V: TRBV5-1
J: TRBJ1-2
CDR3: CASSFQTGGASRRGYTF

V: TRBV4-1
J: TRBJ1-1
CDR3: CASSRIAGGNTEAFF

V: TRBV28
J: TRBJ2-7
CDR3: CASSPLAGVPYEQYF

V: TRBV13
J: TRBJ2-7
CDR3: CASSFRQGALYYEQYF

V: TRBV19
J: TRBJ1-6
CDR3: CASSIKGAGSSYNSPLHF

V: TRBV27
J: TRBJ1-1
CDR3: CASSFRGTEAFF

V: TRBV27
J: TRBJ2-1
CDR3: CASRALAGVAEQFF

V: TRBV11-2
J: TRBJ2-5
CDR3: CASSPEAGAQETQYF

V: TRBV6-1
J: TRBJ2-7
CDR3: CASSELGDSYEQYF

V: TRBV5-4
J: TRBJ2-7
CDR3: CATRVWTSGSYEQYF

V: TRBV13
J: TRBJ2-7
CDR3: CASSLAGLDEQYF

V: TRBV14
J: TRBJ2-2
CDR3: CASSHWSGGAGGELFF

V: TRBV20-1
J: TRBJ1-1
CDR3: CSASSGITEAFF

V: TRBV6-5
J: TRBJ1-5
CDR3: CASSRDRGNQPQHF

V: TRBV9
J: TRBJ2-3
CDR3: CASSVTSSADTQYF

V: TRBV28
J: TRBJ1-2
CDR3: CASSLEMGAYGYTF

V: TRBV18
J: TRBJ1-1
CDR3: CASSPEQFMNTEAFF

V: TRBV25-1
J: TRBJ2-1
CDR3: CASSVGTDWGEQFF

V: TRBV18
J: TRBJ1-3
CDR3: CASGQGSSGNTIYF

V: TRBV19
J: TRBJ1-1
CDR3: CASSIGGAEAFF

V: TRBV30
J: TRBJ1-2
CDR3: CAWSRDRGSYGYTF

V: TRBV2
J: TRBJ1-1
CDR3: CASMKDRAGIMNTEAFF

V: TRBV7-6
J: TRBJ2-1
CDR3: CASSWILAGSYNEQFF

V: TRBV7-6
J: TRBJ2-5
CDR3: CASSLTKDSKAQETQYF

V: TRBV2
J: TRBJ2-7
CDR3: CATRAGSEQYF

V: TRBV28
J: TRBJ2-5
CDR3: CASSPDYRAVETQYF

V: TRBV5-1
J: TRBJ1-1
CDR3: CASSLGQGLNTEAFF

V: TRBV6-2/TRBV6-3
J: TRBJ2-2
CDR3: CASSYDVGGGTGELFF

V: TRBV27
J: TRBJ1-5
CDR3: CASSFSWDRVRNQPQHF

V: TRBV3-1/TRBV3-2
J: TRBJ1-1
CDR3: CASSQAVNTEAFF

V: TRBV5-8
J: TRBJ1-5
CDR3: CASSLEQKGNQPQHF

V: TRBV5-4
J: TRBJ1-4
CDR3: CASRPYSNEKLFF

V: TRBV18
J: TRBJ1-2
CDR3: CASSLGHGAYGYTF

V: TRBV5-1
J: TRBJ2-2
CDR3: CASSEPSTGDTGELFF

V: TRBV11-2
J: TRBJ1-3
CDR3: CASSHGETGGGNTIYF

V: TRBV5-4
J: TRBJ2-5
CDR3: CASSPRTGQRETQYF

V: TRBV7-3
J: TRBJ2-2
CDR3: CASSARPGTGSGELFF

V: TRBV6-5
J: TRBJ1-2
CDR3: CASSLEAGGYTF

V: TRBV3-1/TRBV3-2
J: TRBJ1-2
CDR3: CASSPPTVAYGYTF

V: TRBV4-1
J: TRBJ1-1
CDR3: CASSPGGMNTEAFF

V: TRBV28
J: TRBJ1-5
CDR3: CASSITGTVQPQHF

V: TRBV29-1
J: TRBJ2-3
CDR3: CSVGQGQGPTDTQYF

V: TRBV2
J: TRBJ2-3
CDR3: CASTSGVFRTSVRTDTQYF